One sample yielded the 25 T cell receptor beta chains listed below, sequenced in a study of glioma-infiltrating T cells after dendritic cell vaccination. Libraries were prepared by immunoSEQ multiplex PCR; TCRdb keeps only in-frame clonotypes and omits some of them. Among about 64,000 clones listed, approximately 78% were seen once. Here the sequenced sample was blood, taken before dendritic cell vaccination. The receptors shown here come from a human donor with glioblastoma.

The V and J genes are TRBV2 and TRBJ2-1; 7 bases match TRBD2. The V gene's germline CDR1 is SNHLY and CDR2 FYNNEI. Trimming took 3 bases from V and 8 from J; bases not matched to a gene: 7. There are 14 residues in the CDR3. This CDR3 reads CASSEVGGSDEQFF. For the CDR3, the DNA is TGTGCCAGCAGTGAGGTCGGGGGGAGCGATGAGCAGTTCTTC.

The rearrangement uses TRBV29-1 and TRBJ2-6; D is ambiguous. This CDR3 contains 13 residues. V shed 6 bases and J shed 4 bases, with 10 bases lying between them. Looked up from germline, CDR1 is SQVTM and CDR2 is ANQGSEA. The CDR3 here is CSVFRSGANVLTF. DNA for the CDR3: TGCAGCGTGTTCAGATCCGGGGCCAACGTCCTGACTTTC. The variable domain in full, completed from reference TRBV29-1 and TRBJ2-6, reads SAVISQKPSRDICQRGTSLTIQCQVDSQVTMMFWYRQQPGQSLTLIATANQGSEATYESGFVIDKFPISRPNLTFSTLTVSNMSPEDSSIYLCSVFRSGANVLTFGAGSRLTVL.

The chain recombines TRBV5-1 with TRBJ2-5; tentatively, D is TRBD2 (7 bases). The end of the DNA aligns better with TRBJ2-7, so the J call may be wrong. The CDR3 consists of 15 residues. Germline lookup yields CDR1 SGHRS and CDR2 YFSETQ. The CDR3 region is CASSLDSGGQDEQYF. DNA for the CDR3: TGCGCCAGCAGCTTGGATTCGGGGGGCCAAGACGAGCAGTACTTC.

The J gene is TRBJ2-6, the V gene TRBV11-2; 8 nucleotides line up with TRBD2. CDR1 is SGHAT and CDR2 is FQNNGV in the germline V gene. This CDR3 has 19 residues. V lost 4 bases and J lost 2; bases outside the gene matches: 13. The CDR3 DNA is TGTGCCAGCAGCTCCTCTTCCGGGGGGGAAAGACCTGGGGCCAACGTCCTGACTTTC. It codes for CASSSSSGGERPGANVLTF.

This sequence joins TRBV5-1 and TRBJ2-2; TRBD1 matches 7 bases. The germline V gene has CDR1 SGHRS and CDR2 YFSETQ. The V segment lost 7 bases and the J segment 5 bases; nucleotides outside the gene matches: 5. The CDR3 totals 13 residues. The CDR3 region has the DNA TGCGCCAGCCGGGACAGCGCAACCGGGGAGCTGTTTTTT. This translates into CASRDSATGELFF. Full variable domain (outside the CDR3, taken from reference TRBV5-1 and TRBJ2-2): KAGVTQTPRYLIKTRGQQVTLSCSPISGHRSVSWYQQTPGQGLQFLFEYFSETQRNKGNFPGRFSGRQFSNSRSEMNVSTLELGDSALYLCASRDSATGELFFGEGSRLTVL.

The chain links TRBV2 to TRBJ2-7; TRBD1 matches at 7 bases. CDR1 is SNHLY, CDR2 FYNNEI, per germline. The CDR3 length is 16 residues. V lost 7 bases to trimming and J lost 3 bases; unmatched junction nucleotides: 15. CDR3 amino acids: CASKAPAGQDFYEQYF. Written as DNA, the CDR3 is TGTGCCAGCAAAGCCCCCGCCGGACAGGATTTCTACGAGCAGTACTTC.

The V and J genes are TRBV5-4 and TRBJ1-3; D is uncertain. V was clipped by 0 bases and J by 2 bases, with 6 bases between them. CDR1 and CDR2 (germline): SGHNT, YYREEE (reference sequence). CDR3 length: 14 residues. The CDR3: CASSLAGTGNTIYF. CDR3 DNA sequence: TGTGCCAGCAGCTTGGCGGGGACTGGAAACACCATATATTTT.

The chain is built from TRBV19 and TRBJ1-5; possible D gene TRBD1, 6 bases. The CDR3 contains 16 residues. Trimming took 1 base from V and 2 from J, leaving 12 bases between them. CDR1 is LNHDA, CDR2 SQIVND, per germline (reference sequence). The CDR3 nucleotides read TGTGCCAGTAGTATAGCGGCAGGGGCGGGCAATCAGCCCCAGCATTTT. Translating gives CASSIAAGAGNQPQHF.

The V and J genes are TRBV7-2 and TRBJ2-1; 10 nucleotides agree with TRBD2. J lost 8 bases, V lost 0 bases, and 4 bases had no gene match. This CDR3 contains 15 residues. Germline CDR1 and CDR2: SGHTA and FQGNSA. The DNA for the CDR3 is TGTGCCAGCAGCTTAGCCAGCGGGGGGGCCTATGAGCAGTTCTTC. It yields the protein CASSLASGGAYEQFF.

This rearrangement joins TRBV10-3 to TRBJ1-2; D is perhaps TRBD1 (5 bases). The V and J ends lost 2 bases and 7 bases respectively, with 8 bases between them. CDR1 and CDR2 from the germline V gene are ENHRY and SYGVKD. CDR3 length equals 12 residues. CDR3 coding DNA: TGTGCCATCAGTGAGGTAGGGGCTGGCTACACCTTC. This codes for CAISEVGAGYTF.

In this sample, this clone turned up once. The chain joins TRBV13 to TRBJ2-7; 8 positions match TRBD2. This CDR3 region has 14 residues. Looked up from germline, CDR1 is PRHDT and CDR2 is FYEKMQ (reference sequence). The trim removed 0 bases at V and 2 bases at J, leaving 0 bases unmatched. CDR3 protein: CASSLGGGAYEQYF. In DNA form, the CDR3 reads TGTGCCAGCAGCTTAGGCGGGGGGGCCTACGAGCAGTACTTC.

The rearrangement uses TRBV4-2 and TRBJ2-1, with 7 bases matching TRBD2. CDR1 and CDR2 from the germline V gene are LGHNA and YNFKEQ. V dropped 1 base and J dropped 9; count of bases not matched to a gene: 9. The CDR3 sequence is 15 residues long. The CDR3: CASSQVGGIRGEQFF. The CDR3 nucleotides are TGTGCCAGCAGCCAAGTCGGGGGGATAAGGGGTGAGCAGTTCTTC.

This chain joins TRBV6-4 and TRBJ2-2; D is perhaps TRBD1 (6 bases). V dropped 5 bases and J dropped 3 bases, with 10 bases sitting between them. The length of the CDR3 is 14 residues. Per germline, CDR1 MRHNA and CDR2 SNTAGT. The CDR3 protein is CASSLGQYTGELFF. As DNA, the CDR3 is TGTGCCAGCAGTTTAGGACAGTACACCGGGGAGCTGTTTTTT.

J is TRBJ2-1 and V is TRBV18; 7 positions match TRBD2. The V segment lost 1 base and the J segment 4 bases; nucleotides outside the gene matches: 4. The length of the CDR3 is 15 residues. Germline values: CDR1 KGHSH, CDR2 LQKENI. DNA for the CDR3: TGTGCCAGCTCACCACTAGCGGGTACGTACAATGAGCAGTTCTTC. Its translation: CASSPLAGTYNEQFF.

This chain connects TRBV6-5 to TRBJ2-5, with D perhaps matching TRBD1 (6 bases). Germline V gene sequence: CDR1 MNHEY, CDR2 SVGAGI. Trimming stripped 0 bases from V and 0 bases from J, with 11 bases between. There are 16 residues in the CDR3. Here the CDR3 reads CASSYSRDTYQETQYF. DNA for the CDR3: TGTGCCAGCAGTTACTCACGGGACACTTACCAAGAGACCCAGTACTTC.

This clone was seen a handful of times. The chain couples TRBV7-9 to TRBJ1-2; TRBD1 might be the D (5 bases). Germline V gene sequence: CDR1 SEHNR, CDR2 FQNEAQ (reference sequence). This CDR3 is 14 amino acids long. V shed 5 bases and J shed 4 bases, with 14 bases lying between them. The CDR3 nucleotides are TGTGCCAGCAGCCCGGCAGGGAGGATCTATGGCTACACCTTC. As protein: CASSPAGRIYGYTF.

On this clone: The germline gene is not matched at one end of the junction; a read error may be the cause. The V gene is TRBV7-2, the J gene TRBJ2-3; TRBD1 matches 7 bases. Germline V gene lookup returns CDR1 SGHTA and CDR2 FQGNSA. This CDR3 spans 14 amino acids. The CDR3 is CASSLTVSAGGESF. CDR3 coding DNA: TGTGCCAGCAGCTTAACCGTGTCCGCAGGGGGAGAATCGTTT.

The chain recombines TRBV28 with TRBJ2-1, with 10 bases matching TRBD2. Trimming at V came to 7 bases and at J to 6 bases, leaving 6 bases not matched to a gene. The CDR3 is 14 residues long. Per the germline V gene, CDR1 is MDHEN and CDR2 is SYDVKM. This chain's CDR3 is CASKPGLALNEQFF. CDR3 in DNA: TGTGCCAGCAAGCCGGGACTAGCGCTCAATGAGCAGTTCTTC.

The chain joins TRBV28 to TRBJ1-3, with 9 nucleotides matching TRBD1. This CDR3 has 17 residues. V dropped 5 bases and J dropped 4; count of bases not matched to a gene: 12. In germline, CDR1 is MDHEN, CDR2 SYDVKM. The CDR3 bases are TGTGCCAGCAGTGTACCGACAGGGGGGTTCGCCGGAAACACCATATATTTT. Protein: CASSVPTGGFAGNTIYF.

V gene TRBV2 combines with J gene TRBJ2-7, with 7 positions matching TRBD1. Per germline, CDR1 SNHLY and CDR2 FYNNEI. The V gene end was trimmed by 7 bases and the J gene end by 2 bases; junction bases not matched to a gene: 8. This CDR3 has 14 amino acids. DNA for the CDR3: TGTGCCAGCACCGAAGGACAGGTCGCCTACGAGCAGTACTTC. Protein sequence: CASTEGQVAYEQYF.

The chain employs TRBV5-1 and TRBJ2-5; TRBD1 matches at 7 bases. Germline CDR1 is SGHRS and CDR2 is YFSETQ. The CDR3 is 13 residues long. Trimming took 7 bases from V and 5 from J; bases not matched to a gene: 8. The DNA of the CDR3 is TGCGCCAGCCAGAAGGGGGCAGGCGAGACCCAGTACTTC. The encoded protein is CASQKGAGETQYF.

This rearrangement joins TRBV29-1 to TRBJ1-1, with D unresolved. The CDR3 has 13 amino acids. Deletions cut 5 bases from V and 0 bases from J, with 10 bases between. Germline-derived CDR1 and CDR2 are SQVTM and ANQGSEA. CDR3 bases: TGCAGCGTTCTTGGCTCACTGAACACTGAAGCTTTCTTT. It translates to CSVLGSLNTEAFF.

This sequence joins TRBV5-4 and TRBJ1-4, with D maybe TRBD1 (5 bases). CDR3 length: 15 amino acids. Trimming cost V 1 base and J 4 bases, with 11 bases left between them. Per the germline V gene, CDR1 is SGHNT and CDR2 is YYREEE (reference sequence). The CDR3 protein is CASSLRQGDNEKLFF. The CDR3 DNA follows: TGTGCCAGCAGCTTGAGGCAGGGCGATAATGAAAAACTGTTTTTT.

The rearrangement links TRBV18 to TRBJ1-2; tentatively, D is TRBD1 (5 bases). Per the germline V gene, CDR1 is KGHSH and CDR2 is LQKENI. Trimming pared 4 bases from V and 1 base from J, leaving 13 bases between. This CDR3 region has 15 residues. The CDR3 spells CASSLDAGDNYGYTF. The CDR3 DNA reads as TGTGCCAGCTCACTCGACGCGGGGGATAACTATGGCTACACCTTC.

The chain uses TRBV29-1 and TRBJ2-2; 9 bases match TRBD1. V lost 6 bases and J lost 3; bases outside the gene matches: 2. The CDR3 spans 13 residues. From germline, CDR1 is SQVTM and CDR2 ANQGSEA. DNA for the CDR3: TGCAGCGTGGACAGGGGATACACCGGGGAGCTGTTTTTT. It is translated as CSVDRGYTGELFF.